This is a list of T cell receptor beta chains from one sample in a study of human T cells and chemical hapten exposure. TCRdb recomputed calls from the RACE reads with MiXCR, one row per CDR3 protein. The table includes roughly 120,000 distinct CDR3 sequences, more than 7% detected once. The sample was whole blood, taken in connection with sensitization to the hapten diphenylcyclopropenone (DPC). The receptors were gathered from a woman between 40 and 50 years old with alopecia areata. Some clones in this sample may be carry-over from other donors' samples. CDR3s leave out the opening cysteine and the closing phenylalanine or tryptophan. Fields, in order: V gene, D gene, CDR3 protein. D genes are given only for firm matches.

v_call: TRBV7-2
d_call: TRBD1
cdr3_aa: ASSLNQGGNSNQPQH

v_call: TRBV7-2
d_call: -
cdr3_aa: ASSLNTRVQETQY

v_call: TRBV5-1
d_call: -
cdr3_aa: ASSFNWGSEAF

v_call: TRBV7-2
d_call: -
cdr3_aa: ASSLGGLLSGNTIY

v_call: TRBV7-6
d_call: -
cdr3_aa: ASSLVSGTDTQY

v_call: TRBV7-9
d_call: -
cdr3_aa: ASSADGNNEQF

v_call: TRBV6-6
d_call: TRBD1
cdr3_aa: ASSWDRVETQY

v_call: TRBV7-6
d_call: -
cdr3_aa: ASSLRAVSSYNEQF

v_call: TRBV6-6
d_call: -
cdr3_aa: ASSPIGETPLH

v_call: TRBV6-1
d_call: TRBD2
cdr3_aa: ASSRLAGDQETQY

v_call: TRBV2
d_call: -
cdr3_aa: ASAPSLDTFQETQY

v_call: TRBV7-8
d_call: -
cdr3_aa: ASSRDSQTGSPLH

v_call: TRBV6-2/TRBV6-3
d_call: -
cdr3_aa: ASSPDPSRGRNEQF

v_call: TRBV6-2/TRBV6-3
d_call: TRBD1
cdr3_aa: ASSHGQGAAF

v_call: TRBV7-8
d_call: -
cdr3_aa: ASSHQGGRQY

v_call: TRBV7-9
d_call: -
cdr3_aa: ASSSTRGIVEQY

v_call: TRBV6-2/TRBV6-3
d_call: -
cdr3_aa: ASSETGSGGYYGYT

v_call: TRBV7-2
d_call: -
cdr3_aa: ASSLTGPNQPQH

v_call: TRBV29-1
d_call: -
cdr3_aa: SVAIDRSYNEKLF

v_call: TRBV6-2/TRBV6-3
d_call: -
cdr3_aa: ASSLPGEQY

v_call: TRBV5-1
d_call: -
cdr3_aa: ASSPVGGSTEAF

v_call: TRBV29-1
d_call: TRBD1
cdr3_aa: SAVQGVNYGYT

v_call: TRBV10-3
d_call: TRBD1
cdr3_aa: AISGGTGRNDYGYT

v_call: TRBV5-4
d_call: TRBD1
cdr3_aa: ASSQRTGGIYGYT

v_call: TRBV20-1
d_call: -
cdr3_aa: SARDIQTNTGELF

v_call: TRBV6-6
d_call: TRBD1
cdr3_aa: ASAPGGQGGNQPQH

v_call: TRBV29-1
d_call: -
cdr3_aa: SVREGSDTIY

v_call: TRBV7-2
d_call: TRBD1
cdr3_aa: ASSRFPRGQGQPQH

v_call: TRBV11-2
d_call: -
cdr3_aa: ASSLGSRARRDTQY

v_call: TRBV9
d_call: -
cdr3_aa: ASSVAPVRTGELF

v_call: TRBV7-6
d_call: TRBD2
cdr3_aa: ASSQAGTTDTQY

v_call: TRBV4-3
d_call: -
cdr3_aa: ASSQEDRPTDTQY

v_call: TRBV27
d_call: -
cdr3_aa: ASSSPGTAPYEQY

v_call: TRBV3-1
d_call: -
cdr3_aa: ASSQALQGNGYT

v_call: TRBV6-1
d_call: TRBD1
cdr3_aa: ASSEAGTGAGSPLH

v_call: TRBV7-9
d_call: -
cdr3_aa: ASSLSGSGTDTQY

v_call: TRBV2
d_call: -
cdr3_aa: ASSIARLGQPQH

v_call: TRBV12-3/TRBV12-4
d_call: -
cdr3_aa: ASSPRRETVNEKLF

v_call: TRBV7-6
d_call: -
cdr3_aa: ASSLARGQWADEQF

v_call: TRBV7-6
d_call: TRBD2
cdr3_aa: ASSRLSGGASEQY

v_call: TRBV7-9
d_call: -
cdr3_aa: ASSLQFGGSAEAF

v_call: TRBV27
d_call: TRBD1
cdr3_aa: ASSLQGQYSEAF

v_call: TRBV7-2
d_call: -
cdr3_aa: ASSLFSGEAF

v_call: TRBV11-2
d_call: -
cdr3_aa: ASRLLGEAGETQY

v_call: TRBV12-3/TRBV12-4
d_call: -
cdr3_aa: ASSFYRENTEAF

v_call: TRBV2
d_call: -
cdr3_aa: ASSGQNSPLH

v_call: TRBV30
d_call: -
cdr3_aa: AWSVGRANQPQH

v_call: TRBV28
d_call: -
cdr3_aa: ASSLGGGYT

v_call: TRBV20-1
d_call: TRBD1
cdr3_aa: SASRDRGRGSNIQPQH

v_call: TRBV12-3/TRBV12-4
d_call: -
cdr3_aa: ASSPPRQANTEAF

v_call: TRBV5-1
d_call: -
cdr3_aa: ASSTGTLTYEQY

v_call: TRBV7-2
d_call: -
cdr3_aa: ASSLVQASYEQY

v_call: TRBV7-2
d_call: -
cdr3_aa: ASSFNTDTQY

v_call: TRBV7-9
d_call: TRBD1
cdr3_aa: ASRQIQGQAWLGSGANVLT

v_call: TRBV6-2/TRBV6-3
d_call: -
cdr3_aa: ASSWGGTNTEAF

v_call: TRBV5-1
d_call: -
cdr3_aa: ASSLARQHYGYT

v_call: TRBV15
d_call: -
cdr3_aa: ATSTGYGGAKNIQY